This T cell receptor beta chain was recovered during a study of synovial regulatory T cells in juvenile arthritis. The CDR3 length is 12 residues. No DNA has been recorded. Looked up from germline, CDR1 is SGHAT and CDR2 is FQNNGV. Using immunoSEQ multiplex PCR, the repertoire was profiled, and TCRdb retains in-frame clones only, with some absent. In total, the table holds 9,900 or so clones. Source material: Treg cells from blood. Stated subset: remaining (HLA-DR-negative) circulating blood Treg cells. The V gene is TRBV11-2, the J gene TRBJ1-2. The sequence was collected from a donor aged 2-30 years with juvenile idiopathic arthritis. The CDR3 protein is CASSPRGEGYTF.